These 16 T cell receptor beta chains came from one sample sequenced in a study of T cells in Graves' hyperthyroidism and ophthalmopathy. Amplified TCR beta CDR3 regions derived from RNA transcripts. Using the HTBI primer set, a first-round RT-PCR was run on the TCR CDR3. TCRdb reprocessed the multiplex PCR reads with MiXCR, giving one entry per CDR3 protein. The data hold about 400,000 distinct CDR3 sequences, with about 15% observed a single time. The sequenced sample was blood. These TCRs come from a woman in her thirties with Graves' hyperthyroidism.

The J gene is TRBJ2-3, the V gene TRBV6-1; D is ambiguous. V was trimmed by 2 bases and J by 6 bases, leaving 18 bases between them. The CDR3 is made up of 16 amino acids. Germline V lookup: CDR1 MNHNS, CDR2 SASEGT. CDR3 in amino acids: CASSEMVGSPRDTQYF. CDR3 nucleotides: TGTGCCAGCAGTGAAATGGTAGGGTCCCCCCGGGATACGCAGTATTTT.

Many counts were recorded for this clonotype. The CDR3 bases are TGTGCCAGCAGTCCAAGAGGGACAACGGGCTATGGCTACACCTTC. Residues: CASSPRGTTGYGYTF. The rearrangement links TRBV28 to TRBJ1-2, with a weak D call TRBD1 (6 bases). The CDR3 is 15 amino acids. V dropped 5 bases and J dropped 4 bases, with 17 bases sitting between them. The germline V gene encodes CDR1 MDHEN and CDR2 SYDVKM.

This clonotype has at least ten counts. The chain carries TRBV20-1 and TRBJ2-7, with 7 bases lining up with TRBD1. V lost 0 bases, J lost 5 bases, and 7 bases stayed unmatched. The CDR3 sequence is 14 residues long. Germline V gene data show CDR1 as DFQATT and CDR2 as SNEGSKA (reference sequence). Written as DNA, the CDR3 is TGCAGTGCTAGAGATCCGGGACAGATAAACGAGCAGTACTTC. Protein product: CSARDPGQINEQYF.

This clonotype has a count of ten or more. The chain is built from TRBV29-1 and TRBJ2-3, with 9 bases lining up with TRBD2. The trim removed 2 bases at V and 5 bases at J, leaving 11 bases unmatched. This CDR3 has 16 amino acids. Germline-derived CDR1 and CDR2 are SQVTM and ANQGSEA. CDR3 in amino acids: CSVELVASGTRDTQYF. As DNA, the CDR3 is TGCAGCGTTGAATTAGTGGCTAGCGGGACGAGAGATACGCAGTATTTT.

The table lists this clonotype with many counts. The V call is TRBV6-1, the J call TRBJ2-5, with D unclear. The CDR3 contains 12 residues. The V and J ends lost 8 bases and 0 bases respectively, with 7 bases between them. Germline lookup yields CDR1 MNHNS and CDR2 SASEGT. The CDR3 nucleotides read TGTGCCAGCGTCGGGTACCAAGAGACCCAGTACTTC. As protein: CASVGYQETQYF.

This clonotype was detected a few times. One base away lies a much larger clone, so this may be a sequencing read error. The genes are TRBV6-1 and TRBJ2-1, with D maybe TRBD2 (6 bases). CDR1 is MNHNS, CDR2 SASEGT, per germline. V was trimmed by 1 base and J by 6 bases, leaving 10 bases between them. This CDR3 has 14 residues. CDR3 sequence (DNA): TGTGCCAGCAGTGAAGTACTAGCACTCAATGAGCAGTTCTTC. It codes for CASSEVLALNEQFF.

This clonotype occurred many times. The rearrangement uses TRBV2 and TRBJ1-4, with a tentative D call TRBD1 (6 bases). V was trimmed by 5 bases and J by 0 bases, leaving 19 bases between them. Germline loops: CDR1 SNHLY, CDR2 FYNNEI. This CDR3 region has 18 residues. The CDR3 sequence is CASSRLGGAGATNEKLFF. CDR3 DNA sequence: TGTGCCAGCAGTCGATTGGGGGGGGCAGGGGCAACTAATGAAAAACTGTTTTTT.

The chain combines TRBV9 with TRBJ2-1, with TRBD2 identical over 10 bases. CDR1 is SGDLS, CDR2 YYNGEE, per germline. The CDR3 loop spans 17 amino acids. Trimming cost V 0 bases and J 5 bases; bases outside gene matches: 8. This CDR3 is CASSVARAGGRDNEQFF. CDR3 bases: TGTGCCAGCAGCGTAGCTCGAGCGGGAGGGCGGGACAATGAGCAGTTCTTC.

CDR3 in amino acids: CASSIASGRAGDTQYF. The CDR3 DNA sequence: TGTGCCAGTAGTATTGCTAGCGGGAGGGCCGGAGATACGCAGTATTTT. V is TRBV19 and J is TRBJ2-3; TRBD2 agrees at 12 bases. Germline V lookup: CDR1 LNHDA, CDR2 SQIVND (reference sequence). The V and J ends lost 3 bases and 5 bases, in that order; junction bases with no gene match: 6. The CDR3 runs 16 residues.

CDR3 loop: CASRPQGSQVLTF. The CDR3 DNA reads TGTGCCAGCAGACCCCAGGGCTCCCAAGTCCTGACTTTC. This chain links TRBV7-9 with TRBJ2-6; tentatively, D is TRBD1 (5 bases). The V gene lost 6 bases and the J gene lost 13 bases, with 16 bases spanning the gap. CDR1 and CDR2 from the germline V gene are SEHNR and FQNEAQ (reference sequence). There are 13 residues in the CDR3.

This clonotype was seen many times. The rearrangement uses TRBV29-1 and TRBJ2-1; either TRBD1 or TRBD2 may fit D (5 bases each). V was trimmed by 4 bases and J by 0 bases, leaving 13 bases between them. The germline gives CDR1 SQVTM, CDR2 ANQGSEA. CDR3 length: 15 residues. The CDR3 nucleotides read TGCAGCGTTGCGTGGGGGTTAAGCTCCTACAATGAGCAGTTCTTC. This translates into CSVAWGLSSYNEQFF.

This clonotype was observed at least ten times. The gene calls are TRBV7-2 and TRBJ2-3; unclear D gene. Germline-derived CDR1 and CDR2 are SGHTA and FQGNSA. The CDR3 length is 13 residues. Between the trimmed V and J ends, which lost 7 bases and 1 base, there was a span of 9 bases. The DNA of the CDR3 is TGTGCCAGCACCGTGGTTGGCACAGATACGCAGTATTTT. Translating gives CASTVVGTDTQYF.

This clonotype was seen repeatedly, ten times or more. The V gene is TRBV27, the J gene TRBJ2-3; D is unresolved. The germline V gene has CDR1 MNHEY and CDR2 SMNVEV (reference sequence). V lost 3 bases to trimming and J lost 0 bases, with 10 bases between them. The CDR3 is made up of 15 amino acids. The CDR3 sequence: CASSFSPFSTDTQYF. The DNA of the CDR3 is TGTGCCAGCAGTTTTTCTCCATTCAGCACAGATACGCAGTATTTT.

This clonotype was seen ten or more times. The V gene is TRBV2, the J gene TRBJ2-1; unclear D gene. The V and J ends lost 6 bases and 9 bases respectively, with 9 bases between them. The CDR3 extends over 11 amino acids. Germline V gene sequence: CDR1 SNHLY, CDR2 FYNNEI. The DNA for the CDR3 is TGTGCCAGCAGGACCCTGCGTGAGCAGTTCTTC. This gives the protein CASRTLREQFF.

This chain links TRBV27 with TRBJ2-7; 8 nucleotides line up with TRBD1. Germline loops: CDR1 MNHEY, CDR2 SMNVEV (reference sequence). This CDR3 is built from 13 residues. V gave up 4 bases and J gave up 6 bases; unmatched junction bases: 5. The CDR3 loop is CASSYGQGFEQYF. As DNA, the CDR3 is TGTGCCAGCAGTTACGGACAGGGTTTCGAGCAGTACTTC.

V is TRBV29-1 and J is TRBJ2-7; 13 bases agree with TRBD2. V dropped 7 bases and J dropped 4; count of bases not matched to a gene: 16. The germline CDR1 and CDR2 sequences are SQVTM and ANQGSEA. This CDR3 has 17 amino acids. The CDR3 nucleotides read TGCAGCGCTATACTAGCGGGAGGGCCCCAGTCTGGGTACGAGCAGTACTTC. Translation gives CSAILAGGPQSGYEQYF.